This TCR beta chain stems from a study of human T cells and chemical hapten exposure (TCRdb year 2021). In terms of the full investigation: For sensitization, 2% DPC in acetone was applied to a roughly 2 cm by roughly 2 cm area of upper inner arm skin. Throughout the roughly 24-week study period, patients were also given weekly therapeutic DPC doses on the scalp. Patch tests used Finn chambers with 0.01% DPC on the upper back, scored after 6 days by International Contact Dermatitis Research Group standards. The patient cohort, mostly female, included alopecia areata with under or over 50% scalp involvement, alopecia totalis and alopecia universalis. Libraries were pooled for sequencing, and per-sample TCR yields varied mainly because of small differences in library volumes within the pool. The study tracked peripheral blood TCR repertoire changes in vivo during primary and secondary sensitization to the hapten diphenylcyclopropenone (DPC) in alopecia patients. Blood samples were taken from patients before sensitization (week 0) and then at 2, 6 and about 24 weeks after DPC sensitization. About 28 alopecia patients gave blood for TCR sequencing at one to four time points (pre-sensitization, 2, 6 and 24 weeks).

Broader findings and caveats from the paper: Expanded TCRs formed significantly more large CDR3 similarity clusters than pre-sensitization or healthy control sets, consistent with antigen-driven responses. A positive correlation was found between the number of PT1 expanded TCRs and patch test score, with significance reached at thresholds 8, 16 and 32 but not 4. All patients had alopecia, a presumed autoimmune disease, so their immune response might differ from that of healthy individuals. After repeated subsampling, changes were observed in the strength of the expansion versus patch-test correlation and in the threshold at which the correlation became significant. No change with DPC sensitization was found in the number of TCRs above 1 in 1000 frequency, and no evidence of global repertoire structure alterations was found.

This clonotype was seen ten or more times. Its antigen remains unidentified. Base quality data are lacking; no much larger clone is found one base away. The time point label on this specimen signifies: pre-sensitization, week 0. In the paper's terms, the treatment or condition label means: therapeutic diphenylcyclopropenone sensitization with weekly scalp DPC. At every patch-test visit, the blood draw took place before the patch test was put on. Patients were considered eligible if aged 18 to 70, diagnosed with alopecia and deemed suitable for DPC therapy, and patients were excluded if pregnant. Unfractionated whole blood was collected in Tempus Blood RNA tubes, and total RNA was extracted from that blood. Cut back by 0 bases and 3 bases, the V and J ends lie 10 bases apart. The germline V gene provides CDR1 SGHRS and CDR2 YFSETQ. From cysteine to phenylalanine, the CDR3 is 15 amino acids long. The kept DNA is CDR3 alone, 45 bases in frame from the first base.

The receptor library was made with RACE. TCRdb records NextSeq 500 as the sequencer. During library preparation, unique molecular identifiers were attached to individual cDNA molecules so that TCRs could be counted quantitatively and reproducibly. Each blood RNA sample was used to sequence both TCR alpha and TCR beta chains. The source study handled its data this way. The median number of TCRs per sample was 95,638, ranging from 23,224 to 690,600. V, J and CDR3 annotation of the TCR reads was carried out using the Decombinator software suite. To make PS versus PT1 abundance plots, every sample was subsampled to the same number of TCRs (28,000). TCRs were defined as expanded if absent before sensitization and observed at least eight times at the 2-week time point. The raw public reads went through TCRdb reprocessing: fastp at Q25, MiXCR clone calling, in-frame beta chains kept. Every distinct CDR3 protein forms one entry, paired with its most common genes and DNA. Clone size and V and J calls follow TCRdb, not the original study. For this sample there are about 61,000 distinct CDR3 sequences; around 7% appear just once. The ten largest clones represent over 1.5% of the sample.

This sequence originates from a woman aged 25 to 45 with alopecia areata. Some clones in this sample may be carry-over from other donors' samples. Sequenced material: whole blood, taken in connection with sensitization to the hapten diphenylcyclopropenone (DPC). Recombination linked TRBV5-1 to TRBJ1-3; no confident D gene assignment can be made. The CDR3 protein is CASSLVPGYGNTIYF. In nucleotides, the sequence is TGCGCCAGCAGCTTGGTACCGGGGTATGGAAACACCATATATTTT.